These 27 T cell receptor beta chains originate from one sample sequenced in a study of T cell clonality in common variable immunodeficiency. Data came from immunoSEQ multiplex PCR; TCRdb stores just in-frame clones and leaves some out. Listed for the sample are approximately 37,000 clones, none seen a single time. The specimen sequenced was peripheral blood mononuclear cells. The source is a person between 18 and 75 years old in good health.

This clone was observed at least ten times. The CDR3 is cut off 3 residues early in the read; its end comes from the germline J gene. This chain uses TRBV29-1 with TRBJ2-3, with 11 bases identical to TRBD2. The CDR3 has 13 residues. Germline V gene lookup returns CDR1 SQVTM and CDR2 ANQGSEA. The trim removed 7 bases at V and 2 bases at J, leaving 2 bases unmatched. The CDR3 DNA, read in part, is TGCAGCGGACTAGCGGGAATCACAGATACG. Amino acid sequence: CSGLAGITDT. The full CDR3 sequence reads CSGLAGITDTQYF.

This clone was detected many times. The read is 3 residues too short to cover the CDR3 end, so that end is filled in from the germline J gene. The chain couples TRBV7-3 to TRBJ2-2, with D unclear. Trimming stripped 1 base from V and 4 bases from J, with 4 bases between. The CDR3 runs to 13 residues. Germline V gives CDR1 SGHTA, CDR2 FQGTGA. The CDR3 DNA, read in part, is TGTGCCAGCAGCTTAAAGGGCACCGGGGAG. This encodes CASSLKGTGE. The whole CDR3 region reads CASSLKGTGELFF.

This clone was recorded at least ten times. The CDR3 is CAISESEGVRDTQYF. The sequenced part of the CDR3 DNA is TGTGCCATCAGTGAGTCAGAAGGGGTACGGGATACG. V usage is TRBV10-3 and J usage is TRBJ2-3, with D perhaps matching TRBD1 (5 bases). The read terminates 3 residues before the CDR3 end, so the remaining end is supplied by the germline J gene. V was trimmed by 0 bases and J by 6 bases, leaving 13 bases between them. This CDR3 spans 15 amino acids. Germline-derived CDR1 and CDR2 are ENHRY and SYGVKD.

This clone was seen at least ten times. The read falls 3 residues short of the CDR3 end, and the missing part is taken from the germline J gene. V gene TRBV7-9 combines with J gene TRBJ1-2, with D maybe TRBD1 (6 bases). This CDR3 region has 15 residues. CDR1 is SEHNR, CDR2 FQNEAQ, per germline (reference sequence). V shed 5 bases and J shed 6 bases, with 19 bases lying between them. CDR3 DNA (partial): TGTGCCAGCAGCCCAGATGGGTGGGCAGGGGATGGC. As protein: CASSPDGWAGDG. The CDR3 as a whole reads CASSPDGWAGDGYTF.

A few counts support this clone. The read ends 3 residues early relative to the CDR3; the germline J gene fills the gap. The J gene is TRBJ1-2, the V gene TRBV2; TRBD1 aligns across 11 bases. CDR1 and CDR2 from the germline V gene are SNHLY and FYNNEI. The CDR3 has 13 residues. The sequenced part of the CDR3 DNA is TGTGCCAGCGGACAGGGGGCTTTCTACGAC. It yields the protein CASGQGAFYD. The full CDR3 protein reads CASGQGAFYDYTF.

There are many counts of this clone. The read gets to within 3 residues of the CDR3 end, and the germline J gene fills in the rest. The chain recombines TRBV14 with TRBJ2-7; 9 bases map to TRBD1. Germline V gene sequence: CDR1 SGHDN, CDR2 FVKESK. The CDR3 is 15 residues long. V shed 2 bases and J 4 bases; nucleotides not matched to a gene: 6. The chain's CDR3 is CASSQLGQGTYEQYF. Partial CDR3 DNA: TGTGCCAGCAGCCAACTTGGACAGGGGACTTACGAG.

This clone has at least ten counts. Read data end 3 residues before the CDR3 end; the end is taken from the germline J gene. The chain is built from TRBV20-1 and TRBJ2-5; 7 bases fit TRBD1. Unmatched junction bases numbered 11, after V lost 0 bases and J lost 4 bases. In germline, CDR1 is DFQATT, CDR2 SNEGSKA (reference sequence). The length of the CDR3 is 16 residues. The CDR3 is CSARDTGPGQIETQYF. Incomplete CDR3 DNA: TGCAGTGCTAGAGATACAGGCCCGGGACAGATAGAGACC.

This clone came up a few times. Read data end 3 residues before the CDR3 end; the end is taken from the germline J gene. The chain recombines TRBV5-8 with TRBJ2-5; 8 bases are shared with TRBD1. This CDR3 region has 12 residues. Germline CDR1 SGHTS, CDR2 YDEGEE. V shed 4 bases and J 6 bases; nucleotides not matched to a gene: 2. CDR3 DNA (partial): TGTGCCAGCAGCCGACAGGGGCAGACC. Translating it yields CASSRQGQT. The full CDR3 sequence reads CASSRQGQTQYF.

Notes on this clone: The DNA ends 3 residues before the CDR3 does, and the rest of the CDR3 is filled in from the germline J gene. This chain links TRBV6-2 or TRBV6-3 with TRBJ2-3; 9 bases map to TRBD1. Germline values: CDR1 MNHEY, CDR2 SVGEGT. V lost 6 bases and J lost 3; bases outside the gene matches: 10. This CDR3 is built from 16 residues. The covered CDR3 bases are TGTGCCAGCAGACCGGACAGGGGCCAAGAGACAGATACG. This translates into CASRPDRGQETDT. The whole CDR3 protein is CASRPDRGQETDTQYF.

This clone was counted many times. The CDR3 end lies 3 residues beyond the end of the read and is filled in from the germline J gene. This chain connects TRBV7-3 to TRBJ2-3; TRBD2 is a possible D gene (5 bases). This CDR3 comprises 13 residues. The germline gives CDR1 SGHTA, CDR2 FQGTGA. V was pared by 4 bases and J by 4 bases, with 9 bases between. CDR3 sequence reads: CASSYSGSDTQYF. Partial CDR3 DNA: TGTGCCAGCAGCTACTCGGGGTCAGATACG.

This clone was recorded at least ten times. The CDR3 is cut off 3 residues early in the read; its end comes from the germline J gene. The chain combines TRBV28 with TRBJ2-1; 10 bases fit TRBD1. CDR3 length: 16 residues. CDR1 MDHEN and CDR2 SYDVKM come from the germline V gene. The ends lost 6 bases at V and 5 bases at J; junction bases unmatched: 10. The part of the CDR3 DNA that was read is TGTGCCAGCAGCTCTTCAGGGACAGGGGCCAACAATGAG. It yields the protein CASSSSGTGANNE. The CDR3 as a whole reads CASSSSGTGANNEQFF.

This clone was detected only a few times. The CDR3 end falls 3 residues outside the read, so it is completed with the germline J gene. This chain links TRBV2 with TRBJ2-2; D is uncertain. Germline V gene sequence: CDR1 SNHLY, CDR2 FYNNEI. The CDR3 extends over 14 amino acids. CDR3 sequence reads: CASRLGQPNEKLFF. CDR3 DNA, as far as it was read: TGTGCCAGCCGATTAGGGCAGCCTAATGAAAAG.

This clone was seen a few times. The CDR3 end falls 3 residues outside the read, so it is completed with the germline J gene. The rearrangement uses TRBV19 and TRBJ2-3; tentatively, D is TRBD1 (5 bases). The V gene's germline CDR1 is LNHDA and CDR2 SQIVND (reference sequence). The CDR3 is made up of 14 amino acids. The CDR3: CASSINTGQETQYF. CDR3 DNA, as far as it was read: TGTGCCAGTAGTATAAATACAGGCCAAGAGACG.

This clone showed up just a few times. Coverage ceases 3 residues before the CDR3 finishes, and the germline J gene fills in the end. The chain joins TRBV7-8 to TRBJ2-1, with TRBD2 matching over 10 bases. The CDR3 length is 15 residues. From germline, CDR1 is SGHVS and CDR2 FQNEAQ. The V gene end was trimmed by 5 bases and the J gene end by 4 bases; junction bases not matched to a gene: 5. Partial CDR3 DNA: TGTGCCAGCAGCACGACTAGCGGGTTATACAATGAG. Encoded protein: CASSTTSGLYNE. The complete CDR3 protein is CASSTTSGLYNEQFF.

This clone was picked up a small number of times. A read error may be the cause here, since a much bigger clone is one base away. The observed sequence ends 3 residues before the CDR3 terminus, with the missing tail filled in from the germline J gene. Other DNA sequences in the sample encode the same CDR3. The V call is TRBV19, the J call TRBJ1-3; TRBD1 is a possible D gene (5 bases). This CDR3 is 15 amino acids long. CDR1 and CDR2 from the germline V gene are LNHDA and SQIVND (reference sequence). The CDR3 sequence is CASGHPGFSGNTIYF. The covered CDR3 bases are TGTGCCAGTGGACACCCGGGATTCTCTGGAAACACA.

This clone has at least ten counts. The read ends 3 residues shy of where the CDR3 ends; the end is completed using the germline J gene. The gene calls are TRBV2 and TRBJ1-1; D remains unclear. V lost 8 bases and J 2 bases, leaving 12 bases between the germline ends. The CDR3 totals 13 residues. Germline-derived CDR1 and CDR2 are SNHLY and FYNNEI. The CDR3 sequence: CASSRSPNTEAFF. The covered CDR3 bases are TGTGCCAGCTCCAGGTCCCCCAACACTGAA.

This clone has a count of ten or more. The part of the CDR3 DNA that was read is TGTGCCAGCTCACCCCAGGGACAGGGAGATAATTCACCC. Protein product: CASSPQGQGDNSP. The full CDR3 reads CASSPQGQGDNSPLHF. The V and J genes are TRBV18 and TRBJ1-6, with 9 bases that match TRBD1. The CDR3 goes on 3 residues after the read ends, and that part is filled in from the germline J gene. This CDR3 is built from 16 residues. The germline gives CDR1 KGHSH, CDR2 LQKENI. V lost 3 bases to trimming and J lost 5 bases; unmatched junction nucleotides: 5.

The table lists this clone with many counts. Read sequence stops 3 residues before the CDR3 end, and the germline J gene provides the missing end. The chain joins TRBV20-1 to TRBJ2-1; TRBD2 matches at 9 bases. V lost 1 base, J lost 6 bases, and 10 bases stayed unmatched. The CDR3 extends over 16 amino acids. Germline V gene lookup returns CDR1 DFQATT and CDR2 SNEGSKA (reference sequence). CDR3 amino acids: CSARAQASGASNEQFF. The CDR3 DNA, read in part, is TGCAGTGCTAGAGCCCAGGCTAGCGGGGCATCCAATGAG.

This clone has ten or more counts. Sequencing ends 3 residues short of the CDR3 end; the germline J gene provides the rest. V and J are TRBV7-9 and TRBJ2-7, with D perhaps TRBD1 (7 bases). The CDR3 is made up of 13 amino acids. Germline CDR1 is SEHNR and CDR2 is FQNEAQ (reference sequence). V was pared by 5 bases and J by 4 bases, with 12 bases between. CDR3 protein: CASSRGTVYEQYF. The CDR3 DNA, read in part, is TGTGCCAGCAGCCGCGGGACAGTATACGAG.

Ten or more counts support this clone. Read coverage stops 3 residues before the CDR3 terminus; the germline J gene supplies the remainder. The chain recombines TRBV7-3 with TRBJ2-2, with 11 bases identical to TRBD2. Unmatched junction bases numbered 7, after V lost 5 bases and J lost 5 bases. There are 16 residues in the CDR3. From germline, CDR1 is SGHTA and CDR2 FQGTGA. The CDR3 is CASSRRLAGSTGELFF. The sequenced CDR3 bases are TGTGCCAGCAGCCGACGACTAGCGGGAAGTACCGGGGAG.

The table lists this clone with many counts. CDR3 sequence reads: CASSSAGHPYEQYF. The part of the CDR3 DNA that was read is TGTGCCAGCAGCTCCGCGGGGCACCCCTACGAG. The rearrangement joins TRBV5-6 to TRBJ2-7, with a weak D call TRBD2 (6 bases). The read is 3 residues too short to cover the CDR3 end, so that end is filled in from the germline J gene. CDR3 length: 14 residues. V lost 3 bases and J lost 2, with 12 bases in between. Germline V gene sequence: CDR1 SGHDT, CDR2 YYEEEE.

The table lists this clone with many counts. Coverage ceases 3 residues before the CDR3 finishes, and the germline J gene fills in the end. V is TRBV7-2 and J is TRBJ2-5; perhaps TRBD2 as D (5 bases). Germline-derived CDR1 and CDR2 are SGHTA and FQGNSA. CDR3 length equals 13 residues. V was cut by 5 bases and J by 5 bases, with 12 bases left in between. CDR3 DNA (partial): TGTGCCAGCAGCATATCCAGGAGGGAGACC. Its translation: CASSISRRET. The whole CDR3 is CASSISRRETQYF.

This clone has ten or more counts. The CDR3 goes on 3 residues after the read ends, and that part is filled in from the germline J gene. The chain couples TRBV7-9 to TRBJ1-6, with D hard to call. This CDR3 is 11 amino acids long. Germline lookup yields CDR1 SEHNR and CDR2 FQNEAQ (reference sequence). CDR3: CASSFAGPLHF. The sequenced part of the CDR3 DNA is TGTGCCAGCAGCTTTGCCGGGCCC.

Worth noting for this clone: A read error may produce the germline difference seen at one junction end. The read gets to within 3 residues of the CDR3 end, and the germline J gene fills in the rest. The V and J genes are TRBV7-7 and TRBJ2-3; D might be TRBD1 (5 bases). The CDR3 has 15 amino acids. Germline CDR1 is SSHAT and CDR2 is FNYEAQ (reference sequence). The CDR3 bases that were read are TGTGCTAGCAGCCAAAACCGACAGAACCAAGAGACG. Translated: CASSQNRQNQET. The whole CDR3 protein is CASSQNRQNQETQYF. The whole variable domain, filled in from reference TRBV7-7 and TRBJ2-3, reads GAGVSQSPRYKVTKRGQDVTLRCDPISSHATLYWYQQALGQGPEFLTYFNYEAQPDKSGLPSDRFSAERPEGSISTLTIQRTEQRDSAMYRCASSQNRQNQETQYFGPGTRLTVL.

Ten or more counts support this clone. The sample holds other DNA sequences that translate to the same CDR3. CDR3 loop: CASSNRGGNTIYF. The DNA read from the CDR3 is TGTGCCAGCAGCAACAGGGGGGGAAACACC. The genes are TRBV7-9 and TRBJ1-3; 8 nucleotides agree with TRBD1. The CDR3 end lies 3 residues beyond the end of the read and is filled in from the germline J gene. Germline V gene sequence: CDR1 SEHNR, CDR2 FQNEAQ (reference sequence). The CDR3 has 13 amino acids. Losses at the gene ends were 5 bases for V and 4 bases for J; bases not matched to a gene: 1.

At least ten counts were recorded for this clone. The read is 3 residues too short to cover the CDR3 end, so that end is filled in from the germline J gene. The V call is TRBV19, the J call TRBJ1-1; TRBD1 is a possible D gene (6 bases). The CDR3 is 13 residues long. CDR1 is LNHDA, CDR2 SQIVND, per germline (reference sequence). The germline V and J ends were trimmed by 8 bases and 1 base, with 11 bases remaining between them. The covered CDR3 bases are TGTGCCAGTGCAGGGGCATGGAACACTGAA. This gives the protein CASAGAWNTE. The whole CDR3 reads CASAGAWNTEAFF.

At least ten counts were recorded for this clone. The CDR3 goes on 3 residues after the read ends, and that part is filled in from the germline J gene. J is TRBJ1-2 and V is TRBV13; possible D gene TRBD1, 5 bases. The length of the CDR3 is 14 residues. The germline gives CDR1 PRHDT, CDR2 FYEKMQ (reference sequence). Trimming left V 6 bases short and J 0 bases short, with 11 bases between. CDR3 DNA, as far as it was read: TGTGCCAGCAGTGGAAGACAGACTAACTATGGC. Translation gives CASSGRQTNYG. The whole CDR3 reads CASSGRQTNYGYTF.